What follows are 24 T cell receptor beta chains derived from one specimen sequenced in a study of PD-L1 blockade in urothelial cancer (dated by TCRdb to 2016 to 2017). The method was the immunoSEQ multiplex PCR assay. Sourced from immuneACCESS, this table was stored by TCRdb with only in-frame sequences that have V and J called. A share of the clones is absent; for the studies checked, an unresolved V gene accounts for under half, and the remainder has no known explanation. Across this sample there are about 76,000 clones, with around 93% seen only once. About 0.94% of the sample is in the top ten clones. The sample's time point label, in plain terms: peripheral blood 6 weeks after treatment start. Here the sequenced sample was PBMCs, taken around atezolizumab (anti-PD-L1) treatment. The source of these receptors is a woman of 80 years or more with urothelial cancer.

This chain connects TRBV10-1 to TRBJ2-2, with D possibly being TRBD2 (5 bases). The V and J ends lost 6 bases and 3 bases respectively, with 11 bases between them. The CDR3 spans 14 residues. Germline values: CDR1 WNHNN, CDR2 SYGVQD (reference sequence). CDR3 region: CASSRSEDTGELFF. CDR3 bases: TGCGCCAGCAGCCGTAGCGAGGACACCGGGGAGCTGTTTTTT.

V is TRBV7-8 and J is TRBJ2-7; TRBD2 matches 8 bases. Germline lookup yields CDR1 SGHVS and CDR2 FQNEAQ. With V trimmed by 0 bases and J by 2 bases, 12 bases remained unmatched. This CDR3 comprises 18 residues. As DNA, the CDR3 is TGTGCCAGCAGCTTAGCTCCCGCGGGAGGAGGAAGTCCCTACGAGCAGTACTTC. The encoded protein is CASSLAPAGGGSPYEQYF.

The chain links TRBV30 to TRBJ2-7; D gene ambiguous. CDR1 and CDR2 from the germline V gene are GTSNPN and SVGIG (reference sequence). V was shortened by 2 bases and J by 5 bases, with 10 bases between the two germline ends. The CDR3 has 12 amino acids. CDR3 sequence (DNA): TGTGCCTGGAGTCGAGGAGTTCACGAGCAGTACTTC. It is translated as CAWSRGVHEQYF.

Notes on this clone: The sample carries other DNA sequences with the same CDR3. The chain is built from TRBV10-3 and TRBJ1-2, with D tentatively TRBD1 (6 bases). Germline V lookup: CDR1 ENHRY, CDR2 SYGVKD. The CDR3 extends over 12 amino acids. Between the trimmed V and J ends, which lost 7 bases and 4 bases, there was a span of 10 bases. The CDR3 sequence: CAITPDSYGYTF. The CDR3, as DNA: TGTGCCATCACCCCGGACAGCTATGGCTACACCTTC.

J is TRBJ2-3 and V is TRBV29-1, with TRBD2 matching over 7 bases. With 0 bases clipped from V and 8 bases from J, the junction kept 14 bases outside the gene matches. Germline assignment: CDR1 SQVTM and CDR2 ANQGSEA. The CDR3 runs 16 residues. The CDR3: CSVEDPSGTGRGTQYF. For the CDR3, the DNA is TGCAGCGTTGAAGATCCCAGCGGGACGGGGCGGGGTACGCAGTATTTT.

This chain uses TRBV1 with TRBJ2-1; the table's D call, TRBD2, was not checked against the DNA. TRBV1 is tagged as a pseudogene. The CDR3 consists of 23 residues. CDR3 in DNA: TGCACCAGCAGCCAAGAACTAGCGGGAGTCCAATGGAGCCCTTACAGCTCCTACAATGAGCAGTTCTTC. Protein sequence: CTSSQELAGVQWSPYSSYNEQFF.

A note on this clone: Within the sample, other DNA sequences also encode this same CDR3. The chain carries TRBV30 and TRBJ1-5, with TRBD1 matching 7 bases. J was trimmed by 1 base and V by 4 bases; bases with no gene match: 1. This CDR3 spans 13 amino acids. CDR1 and CDR2 from the germline V gene are GTSNPN and SVGIG (reference sequence). The CDR3 is CAWTGGSNQPQHF. The CDR3 DNA follows: TGTGCCTGGACAGGGGGAAGCAATCAGCCCCAGCATTTT.

The rearrangement links TRBV11-2 to TRBJ2-3; tentative D call: TRBD1 (5 bases). The CDR3 has 15 residues. The V and J ends lost 1 base and 2 bases respectively, with 10 bases between them. Germline CDR1 and CDR2: SGHAT and FQNNGV. Here the CDR3 reads CASSLASGPTDTQYF. The DNA for the CDR3 is TGTGCCAGCAGCTTAGCATCAGGGCCCACAGATACGCAGTATTTT.

This rearrangement joins TRBV7-2 to TRBJ2-5; D not resolved. The V end lost 1 base, the J end lost 6 bases, and 6 bases lay between the germline ends. The germline gives CDR1 SGHTA, CDR2 FQGNSA. The CDR3 consists of 12 residues. The CDR3 reads CASSLVAQTQYF. The CDR3 region has the DNA TGTGCCAGCAGCTTAGTCGCGCAGACCCAGTACTTC.

The genes are TRBV5-4 and TRBJ2-3; 9 bases agree with TRBD2. The CDR3 covers 16 residues. Germline-derived CDR1 and CDR2 are SGHNT and YYREEE (reference sequence). V was clipped by 4 bases and J by 4 bases; unmatched bases: 10. The DNA of the CDR3 is TGTGCCAGCAGCGGCGATAGCGGGAGTATGGCAGATACGCAGTATTTT. Translation: CASSGDSGSMADTQYF.

This clone is a singleton in its sample. The V and J genes are TRBV19 and TRBJ1-5; D ambiguous. V lost 0 bases and J lost 1, with 7 bases in between. CDR3 length: 15 residues. The germline V gene has CDR1 LNHDA and CDR2 SQIVND (reference sequence). CDR3 amino acids: CASSIDRISNQPQHF. The CDR3 DNA reads TGTGCCAGTAGTATAGACAGGATCAGCAATCAGCCCCAGCATTTT. The whole variable domain, filled in from reference TRBV19 and TRBJ1-5, reads DGGITQSPKYLFRKEGQNVTLSCEQNLNHDAMYWYRQDPGQGLRLIYYSQIVNDFQKGDIAEGYSVSREKKESFPLTVTSAQKNPTAFYLCASSIDRISNQPQHFGDGTRLSIL.

The CDR3 spells CASSLQGHGYTF. The DNA for the CDR3 is TGCGCCAGCAGTTTACAGGGCCATGGCTACACCTTC. This sequence joins TRBV5-1 and TRBJ1-2; a possible D gene is TRBD1 (6 bases). Germline V gene sequence: CDR1 SGHRS, CDR2 YFSETQ. Trimming took off 5 bases at V and 6 bases at J, with 11 bases between the two ends. This CDR3 comprises 12 residues.

V and J are TRBV10-1 and TRBJ1-1; perhaps TRBD1 as D (5 bases). The germline V gene encodes CDR1 WNHNN and CDR2 SYGVQD (reference sequence). The CDR3 totals 13 residues. V was clipped by 6 bases and J by 1 base, with 9 bases between them. The chain's CDR3 is CASSDTGNTEAFF. The CDR3 DNA reads TGCGCCAGCAGCGATACAGGGAACACTGAAGCTTTCTTT.

The chain recombines TRBV11-1 with TRBJ2-3, with a weak D call TRBD2 (6 bases). The CDR3 is made up of 17 amino acids. Trimming cost V 1 base and J 2 bases, with 16 bases left between them. The germline V gene encodes CDR1 SGHAT and CDR2 FQDESV (reference sequence). DNA for the CDR3: TGTGCCAGCAGCTTAGGCTATAGCGGAACCTACACAGATACGCAGTATTTT. Its protein is CASSLGYSGTYTDTQYF.

The V and J genes are TRBV28 and TRBJ2-5; 9 bases are shared with TRBD1. This CDR3 is 14 amino acids long. Germline trimming cut 8 bases from V and 9 bases from J; bases unmatched to any gene: 13. Germline lookup yields CDR1 MDHEN and CDR2 SYDVKM. The CDR3 region is CASGRTGATGPQYF. CDR3 bases: TGTGCCAGCGGCCGGACAGGGGCCACGGGGCCCCAGTACTTC.

This chain uses TRBV10-3 with TRBJ2-2, with 7 positions matching TRBD1. The CDR3 extends over 15 amino acids. Germline CDR1 ENHRY, CDR2 SYGVKD. V lost 2 bases and J lost 8; bases outside the gene matches: 8. CDR3 nucleotide sequence: TGTGCCATCAGTGAGCAGGAACAGGGGCTGGGGGAGCTGTTTTTT. Residues: CAISEQEQGLGELFF.

The CDR3 region is CASSFGPGVDNEQFF. The CDR3 DNA reads as TGCGCCAGCAGCTTCGGACCGGGAGTCGACAATGAGCAGTTCTTC. The gene calls are TRBV5-1 and TRBJ2-1; possible D gene TRBD2, 6 bases. V was pared by 2 bases and J by 5 bases, with 14 bases between. Germline assignment: CDR1 SGHRS and CDR2 YFSETQ. This CDR3 comprises 15 residues.

The V call is TRBV14, the J call TRBJ1-2; 10 positions match TRBD1. Germline V CDR1 and CDR2: SGHDN, FVKESK. CDR3 length equals 16 residues. Unmatched junction bases numbered 9, after V lost 3 bases and J lost 5 bases. The CDR3 region is CASSQERGQGIYGYTF. In DNA, the CDR3 is TGTGCCAGCAGCCAGGAAAGGGGACAGGGGATTTATGGCTACACCTTC. The full variable domain, rest sourced from reference TRBV14 and TRBJ1-2, is EAGVTQFPSHSVIEKGQTVTLRCDPISGHDNLYWYRRVMGKEIKFLLHFVKESKQDESGMPNNRFLAERTGGTYSTLKVQPAELEDSGVYFCASSQERGQGIYGYTFGSGTRLTVV.

This clone was detected only once. The V and J genes are TRBV5-1 and TRBJ2-1, with 7 bases that match TRBD2. This CDR3 contains 15 residues. Per germline, CDR1 SGHRS and CDR2 YFSETQ. The J segment lost 0 bases and the V segment lost 0 bases, leaving 0 bases of the junction unmatched. The CDR3 sequence: CASSLASGSYNEQFF. CDR3 nucleotides: TGCGCCAGCAGCTTGGCTAGCGGCTCCTACAATGAGCAGTTCTTC.

The chain recombines TRBV2 with TRBJ1-2, with 8 bases identical to TRBD1. Germline assignment: CDR1 SNHLY and CDR2 FYNNEI. V was pared by 6 bases and J by 4 bases, with 13 bases of the junction left unmatched. The CDR3 has 16 residues. CDR3 coding DNA: TGTGCCAGCAGCATAGACCCAGGGGGCGTCGGCTATGGCTACACCTTC. This gives the protein CASSIDPGGVGYGYTF.

This sequence joins TRBV15 and TRBJ2-1; D may be TRBD2 (6 bases). The CDR3 contains 17 residues. The germline V gene encodes CDR1 LNHNV and CDR2 YYDKDF (reference sequence). V shed 1 base and J shed 8 bases, with 21 bases lying between them. CDR3 amino acids: CATSRGLGGGTSYEQFF. In DNA, the CDR3 is TGTGCCACCAGCAGAGGTCTAGGAGGCGGGACGTCCTATGAGCAGTTCTTC.

This clone was detected once. The V gene is TRBV5-1, the J gene TRBJ2-2, with D tentatively TRBD2 (6 bases). Deletions cut 0 bases from V and 5 bases from J, with 8 bases between. The V gene's germline CDR1 is SGHRS and CDR2 YFSETQ. This CDR3 is built from 14 residues. Here the CDR3 reads CASSLAAGTGELFF. The CDR3 DNA sequence: TGCGCCAGCAGCTTGGCCGCGGGAACCGGGGAGCTGTTTTTT.

The chain links TRBV6-4 to TRBJ1-2, with D perhaps TRBD1 (6 bases). Trimming removed 3 bases at V and 0 bases at J, with 11 bases between. The CDR3 is 15 amino acids. Germline V CDR1 and CDR2: MRHNA, SNTAGT. CDR3 bases: TGTGCCAGCAGTGAAGACCAGGGGCCTAACTATGGCTACACCTTC. Translation gives CASSEDQGPNYGYTF.

The J gene is TRBJ2-3, the V gene TRBV11-2; 10 positions match TRBD2. The CDR3 is 17 amino acids. The junction had 7 bases not matched to a gene; V was cut back by 4 bases and J by 0 bases. Germline V gene lookup returns CDR1 SGHAT and CDR2 FQNNGV. The CDR3 loop is CASSYDGLAASTDTQYF. The DNA of the CDR3 is TGTGCCAGCAGCTACGATGGACTAGCGGCTAGCACAGATACGCAGTATTTT.